Below, one T cell receptor (beta chain) is given with its context. Its antigen is currently unknown. The data were taken from a study of T cell repertoires in ileal Crohn's disease. Study at large: Operated complications were stricturing disease (about 60%) and penetrating disease (about 39%). About half of patients got postoperative therapy: under 12 thiopurines, about 20 anti-TNF.

Study-level results: Clonality above 26.8% at surgery always came with endoscopic recurrence. Compared with non-smokers, active smokers at surgery showed more clonal expansions.

TCRdb keeps only in-frame clones here, not all; method: immunoSEQ multiplex PCR. The data hold roughly 7,000 clones, with 60% to 80% observed a single time. CDR1 and CDR2 (germline): SGHRS, YFSETQ. V was clipped by 4 bases and J by 5 bases; unmatched bases: 5. This CDR3 is 13 amino acids long. The receptor was isolated from an adult with Crohn's disease. The J gene is TRBJ2-7, the V gene TRBV5-1; 8 bases agree with TRBD1. Sequencing was performed on ileal tissue. The CDR3, as DNA: TGCGCCAGCAGCACGACAGGGGTGGACGAGCAGTACTTC. Its translation: CASSTTGVDEQYF.